This note documents a single T cell receptor (beta chain) sequence. Its target is not known. The data stem from a study of PD-1 blockade in classical Hodgkin lymphoma. The CDR3 is made up of 14 amino acids. Trimming took 0 bases from V and 3 from J, leaving 8 bases between them. CDR1 and CDR2 (germline): MNHEY, SVGAGI. Clones were read by immunoSEQ multiplex PCR, and TCRdb kept only the in-frame ones, dropping some. The table shows tens of thousands of clones, with roughly 87% occurring only once. General study results and limits: Nothing has yet pinned down what causes the repertoire differences, possibly disease activity or prior therapy. Initiation of nivolumab under 1 year after ASCT led to exclusion of patients.

The time point denotes: cycle 4 day 1 (C4D1), after less than seven weeks of nivolumab. Each of the patients experienced relapse following autologous stem cell transplantation, and their brentuximab vedotin exposure differed. Best responses fell into complete response, partial response or progressive disease. V gene TRBV6-5 combines with J gene TRBJ1-1; D not certain. The source is a human donor with classical Hodgkin lymphoma. The source material was peripheral blood mononuclear cells (PBMCs), sampled before the fourth cycle of nivolumab. The CDR3 bases are TGTGCCAGCAGTTACTCCCCGGGATACACTGAAGCTTTCTTT. This gives the protein CASSYSPGYTEAFF.